This passage covers 7 T cell receptor beta chains from one sample sequenced in a study of T cell repertoires in cytomegalovirus infection. TCRdb re-derived calls from the reads in MiXCR, one entry per CDR3 protein. The sample includes 290,000 or so distinct CDR3 sequences, roughly 26% seen only once; the top ten take approximately 15%. The specimen sequenced was PBMCs. All receptors come from a human donor in good health (CMV status not recorded). Some clones in this sample may be carry-over from other donors' samples.

This clonotype has a count of ten or more. As DNA, the CDR3 is TGTGCCAGCAGCTTTTCTCTCTCGGTCGGCCACTCGGGCGATACGCAGTATTTT. Translating it yields CASSFSLSVGHSGDTQYF. This chain joins TRBV7-9 and TRBJ2-3; D not certain. Trimming cost V 3 bases and J 6 bases, with 25 bases left between them. The germline CDR1 and CDR2 sequences are SEHNR and FQNEAQ (reference sequence). CDR3 length: 18 amino acids.

This clonotype was seen at least ten times. The V gene is TRBV5-5, the J gene TRBJ2-1; D remains unclear. The CDR3 spans 15 residues. Germline lookup yields CDR1 SGHKS and CDR2 YYEKEE (reference sequence). The V end lost 4 bases, the J end lost 0 bases, and 11 bases lay between the germline ends. The CDR3 nucleotides are TGTGCCAGCAGCCAGTACCCCAGCTCCTACAATGAGCAGTTCTTC. Its translation is CASSQYPSSYNEQFF. The complete variable domain, with remaining parts taken from reference TRBV5-5 and TRBJ2-1, reads DAGVTQSPTHLIKTRGQQVTLRCSPISGHKSVSWYQQVLGQGPQFIFQYYEKEERGRGNFPDRFSARQFPNYSSELNVNALLLGDSALYLCASSQYPSSYNEQFFGPGTRLTVL.

This clonotype was counted only a few times. This sequence joins TRBV10-2 and TRBJ2-1, with 10 bases lining up with TRBD2. This CDR3 has 13 amino acids. Germline trimming cut 5 bases from V and 9 bases from J; bases unmatched to any gene: 4. Germline-derived CDR1 and CDR2 are WSHSY and SAAADI. This CDR3 reads CASSSGGAAEQFF. The CDR3 bases are TGCGCCAGCAGTAGCGGGGGGGCCGCTGAGCAGTTCTTC.

V usage is TRBV19 and J usage is TRBJ1-5; tentative D call: TRBD1 (6 bases). The CDR3 is 17 amino acids. The V and J ends lost 4 bases and 2 bases respectively, with 18 bases between them. Germline CDR1 LNHDA, CDR2 SQIVND (reference sequence). The CDR3 region is CASSRGPRGDGNQPQHF. The CDR3 DNA reads TGTGCCAGTAGTAGGGGGCCCAGGGGTGATGGCAATCAGCCCCAGCATTTT.

The chain is built from TRBV4-3 and TRBJ2-3; 9 bases align to TRBD2. Germline trimming cut 0 bases from V and 3 bases from J; bases unmatched to any gene: 4. Germline V gives CDR1 LGHNA, CDR2 YSLEER. This CDR3 contains 16 residues. CDR3 nucleotide sequence: TGCGCCAGCAGCCAAGACCCGGGACTAGCAACAGATACGCAGTATTTT. Protein sequence: CASSQDPGLATDTQYF.

The chain has TRBV7-6 and TRBJ2-4; D perhaps matches TRBD2 (6 bases). V shed 5 bases and J shed 8 bases, with 16 bases lying between them. Germline CDR1 reads SGHVS; CDR2 reads FNYEAQ. The CDR3 contains 14 residues. CDR3 DNA: TGTGCCAGCAGCCCGGGGGACCGGAGGGACATTCAGTACTTC. Its translation is CASSPGDRRDIQYF.

The V gene is TRBV20-1, the J gene TRBJ1-4, with D maybe TRBD1 (6 bases). This CDR3 spans 16 amino acids. V shed 0 bases and J shed 4 bases, with 15 bases lying between them. CDR1 DFQATT and CDR2 SNEGSKA come from the germline V gene (reference sequence). CDR3 DNA: TGCAGTGCTAGAGACAACCGGCCAGGGGTTAATGAAAAACTGTTTTTT. It is translated as CSARDNRPGVNEKLFF.